These 28 T cell receptor beta chains originate from one sample sequenced in a study of human T cells and chemical hapten exposure (dated by TCRdb to the early 2020s). Libraries were constructed by RACE. Sequencing was carried out with a NextSeq 500. TCRdb reworked the public reads: Q25 trimming with fastp, MiXCR clone assembly, productive beta chains retained. Each entry is one CDR3 protein sequence, shown with its most common DNA and genes. This sample gives over 300,000 distinct CDR3 sequences in total; 4.5% to 6% of them show up just once. The leading ten clones occupy about 2.5% of the sample. Sample time point, as interpreted from the label and publication: pre-sensitization, week 0. Interpreted using the paper, the treatment or condition label stands for: therapeutic diphenylcyclopropenone sensitization with weekly scalp DPC. This specimen consisted of whole blood, obtained in connection with sensitization to the hapten diphenylcyclopropenone (DPC). Receptor source: a woman between 45 and 65 years old with alopecia areata. Some clones in this sample may be carry-over from other donors' samples.

This clonotype was recorded at least ten times. The J gene is TRBJ2-1, the V gene TRBV20-1; 8 bases agree with TRBD2. Germline CDR1 DFQATT, CDR2 SNEGSKA (reference sequence). The CDR3 has 15 amino acids. J was trimmed by 7 bases and V by 6 bases; bases with no gene match: 14. This CDR3 is CSANGGQRELNEQFF. CDR3 in DNA: TGCAGTGCCAACGGGGGGCAGCGGGAGTTGAATGAGCAGTTCTTC.

The chain links TRBV27 to TRBJ2-7, with 7 bases matching TRBD1. The V segment lost 6 bases and the J segment 5 bases; nucleotides outside the gene matches: 1. The CDR3 spans 11 residues. From germline, CDR1 is MNHEY and CDR2 SMNVEV (reference sequence). The CDR3 DNA reads as TGTGCCAGCAGCGACAGGGACGAGCAGTACTTC. This gives the protein CASSDRDEQYF.

The chain has TRBV5-4 and TRBJ2-3, with 8 positions matching TRBD1. Germline CDR1 and CDR2: SGHNT and YYREEE (reference sequence). There are 15 residues in the CDR3. Losses at the gene ends were 4 bases for V and 3 bases for J; bases not matched to a gene: 7. The DNA for the CDR3 is TGTGCCAGCAGCGGGACAGGAGAAGGGACAGATACGCAGTATTTT. This translates into CASSGTGEGTDTQYF.

The chain recombines TRBV7-9 with TRBJ2-5, with 8 bases aligning to TRBD2. CDR1 is SEHNR and CDR2 is FQNEAQ in the germline V gene (reference sequence). V gave up 2 bases and J gave up 2 bases; unmatched junction bases: 4. The CDR3 loop spans 15 amino acids. This chain's CDR3 is CASSLSLAGQETQYF. The DNA of the CDR3 is TGTGCCAGCAGCTTAAGCTTAGCGGGACAAGAGACCCAGTACTTC.

At least ten counts were recorded for this clonotype. This chain uses TRBV20-1 with TRBJ2-4, with D possibly called TRBD1 or TRBD2 (5 bases each). Germline lookup yields CDR1 DFQATT and CDR2 SNEGSKA (reference sequence). V was cut by 5 bases and J by 2 bases, with 19 bases left in between. The CDR3 contains 16 residues. The CDR3 is CSAGGVGSGTKNIQYF. In DNA form, the CDR3 reads TGCAGTGCTGGGGGTGTCGGGTCTGGGACCAAAAACATTCAGTACTTC.

The chain links TRBV10-3 to TRBJ2-3; D unclear. V lost 6 bases and J 5 bases, leaving 12 bases between the germline ends. The CDR3 is 13 amino acids. Germline loops: CDR1 ENHRY, CDR2 SYGVKD. In DNA form, the CDR3 reads TGTGCCATCAGCCTAAATGGGGTAGATACGCAGTATTTT. It is translated as CAISLNGVDTQYF.

Written as DNA, the CDR3 is TGTGCCATCAGTGAGGGTGACACCGGGGAGCTGTTTTTT. As protein: CAISEGDTGELFF. The chain is built from TRBV10-3 and TRBJ2-2; D is uncertain. The CDR3 is 13 amino acids. CDR1 is ENHRY and CDR2 is SYGVKD in the germline V gene. Trimming removed 2 bases from V and 3 bases from J, with 4 bases in between.

This clonotype was seen more than once but under ten times. V gene TRBV7-2 combines with J gene TRBJ2-3; no reliable D call. Germline loops: CDR1 SGHTA, CDR2 FQGNSA. The CDR3 contains 13 residues. The V and J ends lost 5 bases and 6 bases respectively, with 12 bases between them. CDR3 DNA sequence: TGTGCCAGCAGCCCCCAGTCTGGTGATACGCAGTATTTT. Its protein is CASSPQSGDTQYF. Full variable domain (missing parts from reference TRBV7-2 and TRBJ2-3): GAGVSQSPSNKVTEKGKDVELRCDPISGHTALYWYRQSLGQGLEFLIYFQGNSAPDKSGLPSDRFSAERTGGSVSTLTIQRTQQEDSAVYLCASSPQSGDTQYFGPGTRLTVL.

The rearrangement joins TRBV7-3 to TRBJ1-6; 8 nucleotides match TRBD1. Germline V gives CDR1 SGHTA, CDR2 FQGTGA. This CDR3 is built from 17 residues. The V gene end was trimmed by 3 bases and the J gene end by 7 bases; junction bases not matched to a gene: 11. The CDR3 loop reads CASSLGRTGSLNSPLHF. The CDR3 DNA reads as TGTGCCAGCAGCTTGGGTCGGACAGGGAGTCTGAATTCACCCCTCCACTTT.

This rearrangement joins TRBV24-1 to TRBJ2-3; D ambiguous. Germline assignment: CDR1 KGHDR and CDR2 SFDVKD. CDR3 size: 10 residues. Trimming took off 8 bases at V and 8 bases at J, with 7 bases between the two ends. CDR3 coding DNA: TGTGCCACCAAGAAGACTACGCAGTATTTT. Residues: CATKKTTQYF.

This chain joins TRBV4-3 and TRBJ1-1; no clear D. Germline CDR1 reads LGHNA; CDR2 reads YSLEER. The CDR3 is made up of 17 amino acids. Between the trimmed V and J ends, which lost 0 bases and 3 bases, there was a span of 17 bases. CDR3 sequence reads: CASSQDTWSRPDTEAFF. The CDR3 nucleotides are TGCGCCAGCAGCCAAGATACTTGGTCCAGACCGGACACTGAAGCTTTCTTT.

Ten or more counts support this clonotype. V is TRBV20-1 and J is TRBJ1-5, with TRBD1 matching 8 bases. CDR3 size: 14 residues. Losses at the gene ends were 5 bases for V and 3 bases for J; bases not matched to a gene: 6. From germline, CDR1 is DFQATT and CDR2 SNEGSKA (reference sequence). CDR3 protein: CSAERQGLNQPQHF. Here the CDR3 DNA reads TGCAGTGCTGAGAGACAGGGGCTCAATCAGCCCCAGCATTTT.

This clonotype has at least ten counts. The genes are TRBV29-1 and TRBJ2-3, with 7 bases aligning to TRBD2. Per the germline V gene, CDR1 is SQVTM and CDR2 is ANQGSEA. With 8 bases clipped from V and 2 bases from J, the junction kept 7 bases outside the gene matches. CDR3 length equals 13 residues. The CDR3 protein is CSWGAGTTDTQYF. In DNA, the CDR3 is TGCAGCTGGGGAGCGGGGACCACAGATACGCAGTATTTT.

The table lists this clonotype with a few counts. J is TRBJ1-1 and V is TRBV5-6; 9 nucleotides line up with TRBD1. Looked up from germline, CDR1 is SGHDT and CDR2 is YYEEEE. The CDR3 extends over 12 amino acids. With 4 bases clipped from V and 9 bases from J, the junction kept 4 bases outside the gene matches. Here the CDR3 DNA reads TGTGCCAGCAGCACCGGACAGGGGAAAGCTTTCTTT. This sequence encodes CASSTGQGKAFF.

This clonotype was seen more than once but under ten times. The chain couples TRBV3-1 to TRBJ2-5; 7 positions match TRBD1. V was pared by 4 bases and J by 2 bases, with 13 bases of the junction left unmatched. This CDR3 region has 17 residues. CDR1 is LGHDT and CDR2 is YNNKEL in the germline V gene (reference sequence). The CDR3 sequence is CASSLNSGTASQETQYF. The DNA of the CDR3 is TGTGCCAGCAGCCTGAATTCCGGGACAGCATCTCAAGAGACCCAGTACTTC.

The chain couples TRBV4-2 to TRBJ2-7; 10 positions agree with TRBD1. The length of the CDR3 is 16 residues. The germline V gene encodes CDR1 LGHNA and CDR2 YNFKEQ. The V gene end was trimmed by 1 base and the J gene end by 5 bases; junction bases not matched to a gene: 8. Here the CDR3 reads CASSQGRDRGFNEQYF. The CDR3 DNA sequence: TGTGCCAGCAGCCAAGGAAGGGACAGGGGTTTCAACGAGCAGTACTTC.

This clonotype was observed many times. The rearrangement joins TRBV28 to TRBJ2-7; 8 nucleotides agree with TRBD2. The CDR3 consists of 15 residues. V shed 5 bases, J shed 2 bases, and the junction held 8 bases outside the gene matches. CDR1 is MDHEN, CDR2 SYDVKM, per germline. The DNA for the CDR3 is TGTGCCAGCAGTCCCCCAGGTAGCGGGACCTACGAGCAGTACTTC. This encodes CASSPPGSGTYEQYF. Full variable domain (remainder filled in from reference TRBV28 and TRBJ2-7): DVKVTQSSRYLVKRTGEKVFLECVQDMDHENMFWYRQDPGLGLRLIYFSYDVKMKEKGDIPEGYSVSREKKERFSLILESASTNQTSMYLCASSPPGSGTYEQYFGPGTRLTVT.

This clonotype was recorded a few times. The chain carries TRBV28 and TRBJ1-2, with D perhaps matching TRBD1 (6 bases). The CDR3 is 13 residues long. Germline V lookup: CDR1 MDHEN, CDR2 SYDVKM. Trimming left V 3 bases short and J 8 bases short, with 13 bases between. The CDR3 reads CASSLGGMEGYTF. The CDR3, as DNA: TGTGCCAGCAGTTTGGGGGGCATGGAAGGCTACACCTTC.

This clonotype was recorded a few times. V and J are TRBV7-8 and TRBJ2-1; no clear D gene. The CDR3 totals 12 residues. The V end lost 4 bases, the J end lost 4 bases, and 5 bases lay between the germline ends. CDR1 SGHVS and CDR2 FQNEAQ come from the germline V gene. The CDR3 DNA sequence: TGTGCCAGCAGCTACCTGTACAATGAGCAGTTCTTC. It yields the protein CASSYLYNEQFF.

V and J are TRBV19 and TRBJ1-2; D gene ambiguous. V lost 3 bases, J lost 3 bases, and 11 bases lay in between. Germline V gene data show CDR1 as LNHDA and CDR2 as SQIVND (reference sequence). The CDR3 contains 14 residues. The CDR3: CASSMATEYYGYTF. The CDR3 DNA reads TGTGCCAGTAGTATGGCGACCGAATACTATGGCTACACCTTC.

Comment on this clonotype: Without the conserved terminal phenylalanine or tryptophan, this CDR3 likely stems from a read error. The rearrangement joins TRBV14 to TRBJ1-2, with TRBD1 as a possible D gene (6 bases). V was pared by 6 bases and J by 11 bases, with 10 bases between. The germline V gene has CDR1 SGHDN and CDR2 FVKESK. This CDR3 has 10 residues. This CDR3 is CASRTGSYTL. The CDR3 DNA sequence: TGTGCCAGCAGGACAGGTTCGTACACCCTC.

This clonotype has ten or more counts. This rearrangement joins TRBV18 to TRBJ2-4; a possible D gene is TRBD2 (5 bases). Germline CDR1 and CDR2: KGHSH and LQKENI. The CDR3 contains 13 residues. Between the trimmed V and J ends, which lost 3 bases and 5 bases, there was a span of 8 bases. CDR3 sequence: CASSPPEENIQYF. CDR3 in DNA: TGTGCCAGCTCACCTCCGGAGGAAAACATTCAGTACTTC.

This clonotype was counted at least ten times. The chain uses TRBV13 and TRBJ2-7, with D perhaps TRBD1 (5 bases). This CDR3 contains 15 residues. Germline V lookup: CDR1 PRHDT, CDR2 FYEKMQ (reference sequence). The ends were cut back, 5 bases at V and 0 bases at J, with 14 bases in the middle. CDR3 protein: CASSLWGGSSYEQYF. The CDR3 DNA reads as TGTGCCAGCAGCCTCTGGGGCGGTAGCTCCTACGAGCAGTACTTC.

The genes are TRBV9 and TRBJ1-3; maybe TRBD1 (5 bases). This CDR3 region has 16 residues. Germline lookup yields CDR1 SGDLS and CDR2 YYNGEE. V was trimmed by 4 bases and J by 0 bases, leaving 14 bases between them. The CDR3 bases are TGTGCCAGCAGCTCAGGGACGGGAGCCTCTGGAAACACCATATATTTT. It encodes CASSSGTGASGNTIYF.

This chain joins TRBV2 and TRBJ2-4, with D perhaps TRBD2 (5 bases). Germline V CDR1 and CDR2: SNHLY, FYNNEI. The CDR3 totals 14 residues. Deletions cut 4 bases from V and 0 bases from J, with 7 bases between. For the CDR3, the DNA is TGTGCCAGCAGTGGGGGAGTAGCCAAAAACATTCAGTACTTC. It codes for CASSGGVAKNIQYF.

In this sample, this clonotype turned up many times. The V call is TRBV10-3, the J call TRBJ2-7, with D tentatively TRBD1 (6 bases). Germline loops: CDR1 ENHRY, CDR2 SYGVKD. This CDR3 has 14 residues. Trimming removed 1 base from V and 3 bases from J, with 10 bases in between. DNA of the CDR3: TGTGCCATCAGTGAGTTGGGACAAAACTACGAGCAGTACTTC. Protein sequence: CAISELGQNYEQYF.

This clonotype was detected many times. The chain joins TRBV2 to TRBJ2-7; D not resolved. Germline values: CDR1 SNHLY, CDR2 FYNNEI. The CDR3 sequence is 14 residues long. The V end lost 4 bases, the J end lost 0 bases, and 10 bases lay between the germline ends. This chain's CDR3 is CASSAAGFSYEQYF. CDR3 DNA sequence: TGTGCCAGCAGTGCGGCAGGCTTCTCCTACGAGCAGTACTTC.

The chain recombines TRBV20-1 with TRBJ2-7; 7 bases fit TRBD1. V shed 6 bases, J shed 1 base, and the junction held 9 bases outside the gene matches. This CDR3 is built from 14 residues. Germline loops: CDR1 DFQATT, CDR2 SNEGSKA (reference sequence). CDR3 in amino acids: CSADDRAVSYEQYF. CDR3 in DNA: TGCAGTGCCGACGACAGGGCAGTGTCCTACGAGCAGTACTTC.